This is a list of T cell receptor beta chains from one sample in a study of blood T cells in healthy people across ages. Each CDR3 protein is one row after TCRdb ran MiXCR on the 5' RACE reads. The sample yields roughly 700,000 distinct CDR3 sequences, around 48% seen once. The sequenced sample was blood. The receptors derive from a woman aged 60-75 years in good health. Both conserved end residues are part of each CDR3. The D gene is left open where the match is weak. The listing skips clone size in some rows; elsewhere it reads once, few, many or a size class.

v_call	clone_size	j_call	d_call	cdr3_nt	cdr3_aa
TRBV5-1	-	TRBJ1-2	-	TGCGCCAGCAGCTTGGAGGGGCCTGTCTATGGCTACACCTTC	CASSLEGPVYGYTF
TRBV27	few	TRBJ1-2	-	TGTGCCAGCAGTTTTACCGGGGCCCTTTGGTATGGCTACACCTTC	CASSFTGALWYGYTF
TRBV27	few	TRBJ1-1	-	TGTGCCAGCAGTAGGAGGTTGGACACTGAAGCTTTCTTT	CASSRRLDTEAFF
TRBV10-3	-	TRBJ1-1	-	TGTGCCATCAGTCAGGGCCTTAACACTGAAGCTTTCTTT	CAISQGLNTEAFF
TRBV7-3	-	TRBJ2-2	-	TGTGCCAGCAGCCCCCATGTGGGGGCGAACACCGGGGAGCTGTTTTTT	CASSPHVGANTGELFF
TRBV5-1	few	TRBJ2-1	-	TGCGCCAGCAGCCGTTCCCCGAGACCAGAGGATGAGCAGTTCTTC	CASSRSPRPEDEQFF
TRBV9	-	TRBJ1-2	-	TGTGCCAGCAGCCCCCGTGCCCCCGACCTTTATGGCTACACCTTC	CASSPRAPDLYGYTF
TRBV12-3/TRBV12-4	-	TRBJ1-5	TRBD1	TGTGCCAGCCGGACAGGGGATAGCAATCAGCCCCAGCATTTT	CASRTGDSNQPQHF
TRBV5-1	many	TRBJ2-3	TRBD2	TGCGCCAGCAGCTTGACTAGCGGGAGGGCCACAGATACGCAGTATTTT	CASSLTSGRATDTQYF
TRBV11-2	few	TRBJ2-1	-	TGTGCCAGCAGCTTACCAGGTGACGCCTACAATGAGCAGTTCTTC	CASSLPGDAYNEQFF
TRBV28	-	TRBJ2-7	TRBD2	TGTGCCAGCAGTTCCTTTAGCGGGAGGAAAGGCGAGCAGTACTTC	CASSSFSGRKGEQYF
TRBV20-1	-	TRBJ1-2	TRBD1	TGCAGTGCTAGTCTCGCGGGAGGCTGGGGACAGGGGCGAGGCTACACCTTC	CSASLAGGWGQGRGYTF
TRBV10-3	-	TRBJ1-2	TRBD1	TGTGCCATCAGTGATCCCGGACAGGGTTTTACAAGACTTGGCTACACCTTC	CAISDPGQGFTRLGYTF
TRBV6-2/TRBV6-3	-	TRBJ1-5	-	TGTGCCAGCAGTAACAGGGTGAGCAATCAGCCCCAGCATTTT	CASSNRVSNQPQHF
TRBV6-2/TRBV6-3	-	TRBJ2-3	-	TGTGCCAGCAGTTGGTCGGGTACGCAGTATTTT	CASSWSGTQYF
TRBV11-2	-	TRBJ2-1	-	TGTGCCCGCAGCTTAACGGGGGAAGGTTCCTACAATGAGCAGTTCTTC	CARSLTGEGSYNEQFF
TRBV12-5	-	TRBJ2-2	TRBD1	TGTGCTAGTGGTTTGGACACAGGGGCCGGGGAGCTGTTTTTT	CASGLDTGAGELFF